One and the same sample provided the 20 T cell receptor beta chains below, sequenced in a study of blood T cell repertoires in COVID-19. Method: immunoSEQ multiplex PCR; TCRdb's copy keeps in-frame clones and lacks some. The sample comprises fewer than 55,000 clones, around 81% of which are singletons, and around 24% rests with the top ten. The specimen sequenced was peripheral blood. Receptor source: a woman aged 80 or over with COVID-19, enrolled during active disease.

This chain uses TRBV9 with TRBJ2-2; 10 bases are shared with TRBD1. V trimming: 7 bases; J trimming: 8 bases; junction bases outside the gene matches: 11. This CDR3 comprises 15 residues. Germline V gene lookup returns CDR1 SGDLS and CDR2 YYNGEE. The CDR3 DNA follows: TGTGCCAGCGGTAAAACCGGGACAGGGGCGGGGGAGCTGTTTTTT. As protein: CASGKTGTGAGELFF.

V gene TRBV15 combines with J gene TRBJ1-4; no definite D call. The CDR3 contains 18 residues. The V gene lost 0 bases and the J gene lost 0 bases, with 14 bases spanning the gap. From germline, CDR1 is LNHNV and CDR2 YYDKDF (reference sequence). CDR3 protein: CATSRDRRKFATNEKLFF. For the CDR3, the DNA is TGTGCCACCAGCAGAGATAGGAGGAAGTTCGCAACTAATGAAAAACTGTTTTTT.

The genes are TRBV7-2 and TRBJ1-1; a possible D gene is TRBD1 (5 bases). V was pared by 6 bases and J by 1 base, with 15 bases between. This CDR3 is 15 amino acids long. Germline V gene data show CDR1 as SGHTA and CDR2 as FQGNSA. CDR3 residues: CASSLYRTTNTEAFF. The CDR3 region has the DNA TGTGCCAGCAGTTTGTACAGGACGACGAACACTGAAGCTTTCTTT.

The chain uses TRBV5-1 and TRBJ1-1, with 10 bases that match TRBD1. CDR3 length: 14 residues. J lost 5 bases, V lost 5 bases, and 6 bases had no gene match. Germline CDR1 and CDR2: SGHRS and YFSETQ. The CDR3 here is CASSPGTGVTEAFF. CDR3 bases: TGCGCCAGCAGTCCCGGGACAGGGGTGACTGAAGCTTTCTTT.

The V gene is TRBV5-1, the J gene TRBJ2-2; TRBD2 might be the D (5 bases). Germline CDR1 SGHRS, CDR2 YFSETQ. Trimming removed 0 bases from V and 1 base from J, with 7 bases in between. This CDR3 is built from 15 residues. CDR3 bases: TGCGCCAGCAGCTTGGTCCGGGGGAACACCGGGGAGCTGTTTTTT. As protein: CASSLVRGNTGELFF.

The CDR3: CASSKLAAYTGELFF. In DNA, the CDR3 is TGTGCCAGCAGCAAGCTAGCGGCCTACACCGGGGAGCTGTTTTTT. This chain links TRBV27 with TRBJ2-2; 7 nucleotides agree with TRBD2. Germline V CDR1 and CDR2: MNHEY, SMNVEV (reference sequence). The CDR3 is made up of 15 amino acids. V lost 6 bases and J lost 3; bases outside the gene matches: 7.

This chain uses TRBV7-2 with TRBJ2-7; TRBD1 aligns across 12 bases. V was clipped by 2 bases and J by 6 bases; unmatched bases: 17. CDR1 and CDR2 (germline): SGHTA, FQGNSA. CDR3 length equals 19 residues. The CDR3 DNA reads as TGTGCCAGCAGCTTACCGTTCGTCAGAACCGGGACAGGGGGCCGCGAGCAGTACTTC. As protein: CASSLPFVRTGTGGREQYF.

The gene calls are TRBV13 and TRBJ2-5, with 10 positions matching TRBD2. The J segment lost 14 bases and the V segment lost 0 bases, leaving 3 bases of the junction unmatched. The germline V gene has CDR1 PRHDT and CDR2 FYEKMQ (reference sequence). This CDR3 is 12 amino acids long. DNA for the CDR3: TGTGCCAGCAGCTTAGGACTAGCGGGACAATACTTC. Translation: CASSLGLAGQYF.

This rearrangement joins TRBV27 to TRBJ2-2, with TRBD2 matching over 12 bases. The CDR3 sequence is 17 residues long. Per germline, CDR1 MNHEY and CDR2 SMNVEV (reference sequence). J was trimmed by 1 base and V by 6 bases; bases with no gene match: 6. CDR3 in DNA: TGTGCCAGCAGGCTAGCGGGAGGGCCGGGGAACACCGGGGAGCTGTTTTTT. This gives the protein CASRLAGGPGNTGELFF.

V and J are TRBV24-1 and TRBJ1-3, with a tentative D call TRBD1 (6 bases). The V gene lost 2 bases and the J gene lost 1 base, with 8 bases spanning the gap. CDR1 is KGHDR, CDR2 SFDVKD, per germline. The CDR3 contains 15 residues. The CDR3 DNA follows: TGTGCCACCAGTGATTCCACAGGGTCTGGAAACACCATATATTTT. This sequence encodes CATSDSTGSGNTIYF.

This clone was observed a single time. The chain couples TRBV11-3 to TRBJ2-2; D call uncertain. With 5 bases removed from V and 5 bases from J, the gap between germline ends came to 15 bases. Per germline, CDR1 SGHNT and CDR2 YENEEA. The CDR3 totals 15 residues. The CDR3 protein is CASSANPLETGELFF. The CDR3 DNA reads TGTGCCAGCAGCGCAAACCCCTTAGAGACCGGGGAGCTGTTTTTT.

This clone was detected only a few times. The chain employs TRBV9 and TRBJ2-1, with 7 bases identical to TRBD2. V lost 4 bases to trimming and J lost 4 bases; unmatched junction nucleotides: 14. CDR3 size: 17 residues. Looked up from germline, CDR1 is SGDLS and CDR2 is YYNGEE. The CDR3 nucleotides are TGTGCCAGCAGCCATCCCGGGGCTAGCGGAAAGTACAATGAGCAGTTCTTC. Its protein is CASSHPGASGKYNEQFF.

The rearrangement joins TRBV6-5 to TRBJ1-1; maybe TRBD1 (6 bases). CDR1 and CDR2 from the germline V gene are MNHEY and SVGAGI. The CDR3 consists of 14 residues. V dropped 6 bases and J dropped 1 base, with 12 bases sitting between them. CDR3 sequence: CASRAPDRNTEAFF. DNA of the CDR3: TGTGCCAGCAGAGCACCGGACAGGAACACTGAAGCTTTCTTT.

The table lists this clone with a count of one. The V call is TRBV6-5, the J call TRBJ2-7, with D maybe TRBD2 (6 bases). This CDR3 has 14 residues. Per the germline V gene, CDR1 is MNHEY and CDR2 is SVGAGI. The V end lost 7 bases, the J end lost 2 bases, and 15 bases lay between the germline ends. CDR3 nucleotides: TGTGCCAGCAAGAAGGGTGGCGGGACCTACGAGCAGTACTTC. Amino acids: CASKKGGGTYEQYF.

The chain is built from TRBV3-1 (or the pseudogene TRBV3-2) and TRBJ2-7; D gene unclear. Per the germline V gene, CDR1 is LGHDT and CDR2 is YNNKEL (reference sequence). Trimming removed 3 bases from V and 0 bases from J, with 12 bases in between. This CDR3 region has 15 residues. As DNA, the CDR3 is TGTGCCAGCAGCCATGGCTCTAGAGCCTCCTACGAGCAGTACTTC. It translates to CASSHGSRASYEQYF.

J is TRBJ2-2 and V is TRBV7-9, with TRBD2 matching 13 bases. The length of the CDR3 is 15 residues. The germline V gene has CDR1 SEHNR and CDR2 FQNEAQ (reference sequence). The ends lost 3 bases at V and 5 bases at J; junction bases unmatched: 0. As DNA, the CDR3 is TGTGCCAGCAGCTTGGGACTAGCGGGGACCGGGGAGCTGTTTTTT. This sequence encodes CASSLGLAGTGELFF.

The table lists this clone with a count of one. This sequence joins TRBV12-1 and TRBJ1-6. TRBV12-1 is a documented pseudogene. This CDR3 comprises 17 residues. As DNA, the CDR3 is TGTGCCAGCAGCTTTAGTTTAGGGAGCCGGAATGGTTCACCCCTCCACTTT. Translation: CASSFSLGSRNGSPLHF.

The chain recombines TRBV6-5 with TRBJ1-2; 8 positions agree with TRBD1. V was clipped by 7 bases and J by 5 bases; unmatched bases: 12. The CDR3 is made up of 15 amino acids. Germline CDR1 is MNHEY and CDR2 is SVGAGI. The DNA of the CDR3 is TGTGCCAGCACAATGGGTCAGGGGGCTTGGTATGGCTACACCTTC. Translation: CASTMGQGAWYGYTF.

This clone occurred a few times. The chain links TRBV27 to TRBJ2-1; TRBD2 matches 9 bases. V lost 5 bases and J lost 0; bases outside the gene matches: 14. Per the germline V gene, CDR1 is MNHEY and CDR2 is SMNVEV (reference sequence). The CDR3 covers 19 residues. The CDR3 region is CASSPAGTSYSSSYNEQFF. The DNA of the CDR3 is TGTGCCAGCAGTCCCGCGGGGACTAGCTACTCGAGCTCCTACAATGAGCAGTTCTTC.

CDR3 region: CASSEGTGYTGELFF. The CDR3 nucleotides read TGTGCCAGCAGTGAAGGGACAGGGTACACCGGGGAGCTGTTTTTT. V usage is TRBV2 and J usage is TRBJ2-2; TRBD1 matches 8 bases. CDR3 length: 15 residues. Germline loops: CDR1 SNHLY, CDR2 FYNNEI. The junction had 1 base not matched to a gene; V was cut back by 1 base and J by 3 bases.